Each of the 27 T cell receptor beta chains below was sequenced from the same sample in a study of monozygotic twins with inflammatory bowel disease. Using the 5' RACE reads, TCRdb records one entry per CDR3 protein without DNA. The sample totals about 350,000 distinct CDR3 sequences. The sequenced sample consisted of blood. The source is a human donor with ulcerative colitis or Crohn's disease, or a healthy co-twin of an affected twin (not recorded which).

The V call is TRBV27, the J call TRBJ1-4; lacking DNA, the TRBD1 call made by TCRdb goes unchecked. The CDR3 has 13 amino acids. Germline loops: CDR1 MNHEY, CDR2 SMNVEV (reference sequence). The CDR3 is CASSLLRQGKLFF.

The V and J genes are TRBV5-1 and TRBJ2-1; TCRdb's assignment of TRBD2 cannot be checked, as there is no DNA. The CDR3 contains 18 residues. The germline gives CDR1 SGHRS, CDR2 YFSETQ. Here the CDR3 reads CASSPEAPLAGGYNEQFF.

V and J are TRBV7-2 and TRBJ2-7; checking the TCRdb D call of TRBD2 is not possible without DNA. The CDR3 contains 13 residues. Germline CDR1 SGHTA, CDR2 FQGNSA. The CDR3 loop is CASSFRRELEQYF.

The V and J genes are TRBV20-1 and TRBJ2-7; TCRdb gives TRBD1 as the D gene, but with no DNA this cannot be confirmed. The CDR3 has 16 residues. Germline V CDR1 and CDR2: DFQATT, SNEGSKA (reference sequence). This CDR3 reads CSGVFGGFGGSYEQYF.

CDR3 sequence reads: CASSFGGAAGELFF. V is TRBV5-6 and J is TRBJ2-2; TCRdb proposes TRBD1, but this gene call is untestable without DNA. The CDR3 consists of 14 residues. CDR1 is SGHDT, CDR2 YYEEEE, per germline.

V usage is TRBV2 and J usage is TRBJ2-3; no DNA is available, so the TRBD1 call from TCRdb remains unchecked. This CDR3 contains 17 residues. Germline values: CDR1 SNHLY, CDR2 FYNNEI. CDR3: CASREAGHPEGTDTQYF.

The chain combines TRBV4-1 with TRBJ2-7; TCRdb lists TRBD1, though no DNA is available to test this call. This CDR3 has 13 residues. Germline values: CDR1 MGHRA, CDR2 YSYEKL. CDR3: CAISQDRGGEQYF.

The rearrangement links TRBV5-4 to TRBJ2-2. Germline CDR1 is SGHNT and CDR2 is YYREEE (reference sequence). The CDR3 loop spans 14 amino acids. The CDR3 reads CASSLDTGIGELFF. The full variable domain, with the rest looked up from reference TRBV5-4 and TRBJ2-2, is ETGVTQSPTHLIKTRGQQVTLRCSSQSGHNTVSWYQQALGQGPQFIFQYYREEENGRGNFPPRFSGLQFPNYSSELNVNALELDDSALYLCASSLDTGIGELFFGEGSRLTVL.

V and J are TRBV5-1 and TRBJ2-3. The CDR3 is 15 residues long. Per germline, CDR1 SGHRS and CDR2 YFSETQ. The CDR3 reads CASSLSGKHTDTQYF.

The chain carries TRBV5-1 and TRBJ2-1; TCRdb reports TRBD2, a call that lacks DNA to check it against. The CDR3 is 14 residues long. Germline V lookup: CDR1 SGHRS, CDR2 YFSETQ. This chain's CDR3 is CASSNGLAYNEQFF.

J is TRBJ1-1 and V is TRBV30; TCRdb's D gene call, TRBD1, goes unchecked for lack of DNA. This CDR3 spans 15 amino acids. Germline V gene data show CDR1 as GTSNPN and CDR2 as SVGIG (reference sequence). CDR3 sequence reads: CAWSEAGTGNTEAFF.

The chain carries TRBV20-1 and TRBJ2-2. This CDR3 is built from 12 residues. Germline-derived CDR1 and CDR2 are DFQATT and SNEGSKA (reference sequence). Here the CDR3 reads CSARDPGGELFF.

The chain joins TRBV4-1 to TRBJ1-5. The germline gives CDR1 MGHRA, CDR2 YSYEKL. There are 14 residues in the CDR3. The CDR3 is CASSRGEGNQPQHF.

CDR3 amino acids: CASSVNHRGTYNEQFF. This chain uses TRBV27 with TRBJ2-1; TCRdb proposes TRBD1, but this gene call is untestable without DNA. This CDR3 has 16 residues. Per the germline V gene, CDR1 is MNHEY and CDR2 is SMNVEV (reference sequence).

The chain is built from TRBV5-1 and TRBJ2-7. The CDR3 runs 14 residues. CDR1 and CDR2 from the germline V gene are SGHRS and YFSETQ. CDR3 residues: CASSRDLTSYEQYF.

The J gene is TRBJ2-7, the V gene TRBV12-3 or TRBV12-4; as DNA is missing, the TRBD2 call by TCRdb cannot be tested. The CDR3 contains 14 residues. CDR3 loop: CASRPLVRGAVQYF.

This chain uses TRBV28 with TRBJ1-5. Germline values: CDR1 MDHEN, CDR2 SYDVKM. This CDR3 spans 13 amino acids. The chain's CDR3 is CASSGLINQPQHF.

The CDR3 sequence is CASSARQYNEQFF. The rearrangement joins TRBV27 to TRBJ2-1; TCRdb returns TRBD1, unconfirmable since there is no DNA. The CDR3 has 13 residues. Germline V gives CDR1 MNHEY, CDR2 SMNVEV (reference sequence).

The V call is TRBV14, the J call TRBJ1-3. This CDR3 has 16 residues. Germline lookup yields CDR1 SGHDN and CDR2 FVKESK. The CDR3 protein is CASSQDMAQSGNTIYF.

This chain joins TRBV7-9 and TRBJ2-1; no DNA is available, so the TRBD2 call from TCRdb remains unchecked. This CDR3 is 16 amino acids long. Germline V gene sequence: CDR1 SEHNR, CDR2 FQNEAQ (reference sequence). CDR3 protein: CASSRDLVLNYNEQFF.

V usage is TRBV6-2 or TRBV6-3 and J usage is TRBJ1-1; the TRBD1 assignment by TCRdb is unverifiable without DNA. The CDR3 runs to 14 residues. The germline V gene encodes CDR1 MNHEY and CDR2 SVGEGT. CDR3 loop: CASSKQGGNTEAFF.

The chain is built from TRBV5-6 and TRBJ1-1; TCRdb's D gene call, TRBD1, goes unchecked for lack of DNA. CDR1 and CDR2 from the germline V gene are SGHDT and YYEEEE. There are 14 residues in the CDR3. The CDR3 loop is CASSPYRGTNEAFF.

This chain links TRBV25-1 with TRBJ1-1; with no DNA, the TCRdb D assignment of TRBD1 cannot be verified. The V gene's germline CDR1 is MGHDK and CDR2 SYGVNS. The CDR3 spans 17 residues. The CDR3 reads CASSEPGPGGSNTEAFF.

The gene calls are TRBV2 and TRBJ2-5; lacking DNA, the TRBD1 call made by TCRdb goes unchecked. Germline CDR1 and CDR2: SNHLY and FYNNEI. This CDR3 has 14 amino acids. The CDR3 sequence is CASGGRGAQETQYF.

The chain employs TRBV7-9 and TRBJ2-7; lacking DNA, the TRBD1 call made by TCRdb goes unchecked. Looked up from germline, CDR1 is SEHNR and CDR2 is FQNEAQ (reference sequence). There are 15 residues in the CDR3. The CDR3 loop is CASSLEGQGTDEQYF.

The J gene is TRBJ1-2, the V gene TRBV5-1; TCRdb's D call, TRBD1, is unchecked because there is no DNA. The V gene's germline CDR1 is SGHRS and CDR2 YFSETQ. The CDR3 is 14 amino acids. The CDR3 sequence: CASSLALGDYGYTF.

The chain joins TRBV7-2 to TRBJ2-3; TCRdb reports TRBD1, a call that lacks DNA to check it against. The CDR3 spans 15 residues. Germline V gives CDR1 SGHTA, CDR2 FQGNSA. The CDR3 reads CASSFYGGAADTQYF.